This T cell receptor (beta chain) was profiled in a study of beta chain features in type 1 diabetes. Study-wide results and caveats: Compared to healthy donors, patients appeared to have naive, central memory and Treg TCRB repertoires that were more alike. A pattern of fewer insertions and more deletions at VDJ junctions was seen in type 1 diabetes patients.

A heparinised blood draw that averaged about 120 mL was obtained once from each donor. Sorting that relied on CD45RO/CCR7/CD25/CD127/CD95/CD27 yielded CD4+ naive, central memory, regulatory and stem cell-like memory cells. The isolated RNA, all of it, was reverse transcribed, so expressed TCRB transcripts were what got sequenced. Here immunoSEQ multiplex PCR was the method, and the copy in TCRdb shows in-frame clones only, minus some. The repertoire includes hundreds of thousands of clones, roughly a sixth of them detected once, and about 0.093% sits in the top ten. This clone was found once. Its specificity is not known. Germline assignment: CDR1 SGHDT and CDR2 YYEEEE. This CDR3 is 13 amino acids long. V gave up 4 bases and J gave up 6 bases, with 10 bases separating them.

Sequenced material: naive CD4+ T cells from blood. This clonotype was obtained from a man aged 18 to 29 in good health. The chain joins TRBV5-6 to TRBJ2-2, with D unresolved. The DNA of the CDR3 is TGTGCCAGCAGCCTCCAGGCTTCCGGGGAGCTGTTTTTT. It yields the protein CASSLQASGELFF.